This T cell receptor (beta chain) was sequenced during a study of blood T cell repertoires in COVID-19. Measured with immunoSEQ multiplex PCR; TCRdb has only the in-frame clones, and not every one. In the table there are fewer than 200,000 clones, approximately 80% of which are singletons. Study members were between roughly 18 and 90 years old and lived in approximately 25 US regions. CDR1 and CDR2 (germline): LNHDA, SQIVND (reference sequence). This CDR3 comprises 15 residues. V shed 3 bases and J 4 bases; nucleotides not matched to a gene: 4. The source material was PBMCs or T cells enriched from blood (not recorded which). This clonotype was obtained from a man between 45 and 60 years old who had recovered from COVID-19. The chain has TRBV19 and TRBJ1-1, with 11 bases aligning to TRBD1. This chain's CDR3 is CASSMRTGGGTEAFF. The CDR3 DNA reads TGTGCCAGTAGTATGAGGACAGGGGGCGGCACTGAAGCTTTCTTT. Full variable domain (missing parts from reference TRBV19 and TRBJ1-1): DGGITQSPKYLFRKEGQNVTLSCEQNLNHDAMYWYRQDPGQGLRLIYYSQIVNDFQKGDIAEGYSVSREKKESFPLTVTSAQKNPTAFYLCASSMRTGGGTEAFFGQGTRLTVV.